What follows describes a single T cell receptor beta chain. Libraries were prepared by immunoSEQ multiplex PCR; TCRdb keeps only in-frame clonotypes and omits some of them. The sample holds roughly 110,000 clones, about 89% seen once. The entry originates in a study of T cell changes during pregnancy in multiple sclerosis. Looked up from germline, CDR1 is SEHNR and CDR2 is FQNEAQ (reference sequence). The CDR3 is made up of 15 amino acids. The V end was cut by 1 base, the J end by 0 bases, with 9 bases between. This sequence was found in a female donor with multiple sclerosis, enrolled in a pregnancy study. The chain uses TRBV7-9 and TRBJ1-1; tentatively, D is TRBD1 (6 bases). Material: peripheral blood, obtained before pregnancy. CDR3 bases: TGTGCCAGCAGCTTAGGAACAGGGTTGAACACTGAAGCTTTCTTT. Translating it yields CASSLGTGLNTEAFF.